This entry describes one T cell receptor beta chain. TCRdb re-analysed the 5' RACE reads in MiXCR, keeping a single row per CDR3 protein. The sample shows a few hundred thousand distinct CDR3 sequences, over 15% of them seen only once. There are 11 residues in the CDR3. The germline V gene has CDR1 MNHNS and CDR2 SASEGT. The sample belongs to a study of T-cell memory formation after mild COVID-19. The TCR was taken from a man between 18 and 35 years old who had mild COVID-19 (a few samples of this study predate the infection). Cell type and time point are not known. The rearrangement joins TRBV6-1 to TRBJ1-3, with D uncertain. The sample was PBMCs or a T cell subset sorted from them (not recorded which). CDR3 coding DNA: TGTAGGAGGGTGTCTAGAAACACCATATATTTT. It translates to CRRVSRNTIYF.